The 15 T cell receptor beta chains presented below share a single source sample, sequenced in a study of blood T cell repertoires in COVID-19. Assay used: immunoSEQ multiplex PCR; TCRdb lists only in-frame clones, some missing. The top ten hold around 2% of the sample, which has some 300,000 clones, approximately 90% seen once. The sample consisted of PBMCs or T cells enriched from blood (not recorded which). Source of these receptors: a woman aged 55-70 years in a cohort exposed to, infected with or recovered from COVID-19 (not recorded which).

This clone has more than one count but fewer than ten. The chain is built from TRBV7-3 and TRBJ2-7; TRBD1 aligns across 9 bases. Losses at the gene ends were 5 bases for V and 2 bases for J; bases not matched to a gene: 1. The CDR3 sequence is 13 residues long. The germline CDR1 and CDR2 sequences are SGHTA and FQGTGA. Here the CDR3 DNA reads TGTGCCAGCAGCCGGGACAGGGCCTACGAGCAGTACTTC. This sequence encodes CASSRDRAYEQYF. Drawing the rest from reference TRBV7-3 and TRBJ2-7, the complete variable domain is GAGVSQTPSNKVTEKGKYVELRCDPISGHTALYWYRQSLGQGPEFLIYFQGTGAADDSGLPNDRFFAVRPEGSVSTLKIQRTERGDSAVYLCASSRDRAYEQYFGPGTRLTVT.

The CDR3 protein is CASSLNPGSGNTIYF. CDR3 nucleotide sequence: TGTGCCAGCAGCTTAAACCCAGGGTCTGGAAACACCATATATTTT. The J gene is TRBJ1-3, the V gene TRBV7-3; perhaps TRBD1 as D (5 bases). Germline V gene sequence: CDR1 SGHTA, CDR2 FQGTGA. V lost 1 base and J 1 base, leaving 8 bases between the germline ends. The CDR3 sequence is 15 residues long.

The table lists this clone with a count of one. CDR3 DNA sequence: TGTGCCAGCACCAGGGGTTTGTCGAATAATTCACCCCTCCACTTT. Amino acids: CASTRGLSNNSPLHF. J is TRBJ1-6 and V is TRBV2, with a possible D match to TRBD1 (6 bases). Germline V gene data show CDR1 as SNHLY and CDR2 as FYNNEI. This CDR3 contains 15 residues. Trimming cost V 7 bases and J 5 bases, with 15 bases left between them.

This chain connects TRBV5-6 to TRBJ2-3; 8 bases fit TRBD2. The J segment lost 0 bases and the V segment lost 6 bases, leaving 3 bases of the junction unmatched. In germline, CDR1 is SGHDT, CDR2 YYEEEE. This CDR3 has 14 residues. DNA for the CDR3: TGTGCCAGCATAGCGGGGTATAGCACAGATACGCAGTATTTT. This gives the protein CASIAGYSTDTQYF. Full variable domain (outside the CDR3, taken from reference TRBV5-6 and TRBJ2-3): DAGVTQSPTHLIKTRGQQVTLRCSPKSGHDTVSWYQQALGQGPQFIFQYYEEEERQRGNFPDRFSGHQFPNYSSELNVNALLLGDSALYLCASIAGYSTDTQYFGPGTRLTVL.

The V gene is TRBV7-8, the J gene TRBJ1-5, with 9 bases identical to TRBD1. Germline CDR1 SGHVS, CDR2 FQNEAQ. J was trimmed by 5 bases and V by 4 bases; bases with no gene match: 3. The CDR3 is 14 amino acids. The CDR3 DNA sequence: TGTGCCAGCAGCTCCGGACAGGGGCATCAGCCCCAGCATTTT. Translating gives CASSSGQGHQPQHF.

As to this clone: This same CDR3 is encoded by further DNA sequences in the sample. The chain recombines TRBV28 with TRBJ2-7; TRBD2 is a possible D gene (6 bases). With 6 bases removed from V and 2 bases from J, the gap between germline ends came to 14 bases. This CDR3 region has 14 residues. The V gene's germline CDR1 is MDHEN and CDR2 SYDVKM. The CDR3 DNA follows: TGTGCCAGCAGGGTCGCCGGGGGACCCTACGAGCAGTACTTC. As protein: CASRVAGGPYEQYF.

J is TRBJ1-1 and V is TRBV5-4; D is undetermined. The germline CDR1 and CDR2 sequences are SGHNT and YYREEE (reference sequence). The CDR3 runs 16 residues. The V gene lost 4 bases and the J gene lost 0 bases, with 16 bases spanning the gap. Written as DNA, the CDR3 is TGTGCCAGCAGCCCCGACAAGGAAAGCATGAACACTGAAGCTTTCTTT. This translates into CASSPDKESMNTEAFF.

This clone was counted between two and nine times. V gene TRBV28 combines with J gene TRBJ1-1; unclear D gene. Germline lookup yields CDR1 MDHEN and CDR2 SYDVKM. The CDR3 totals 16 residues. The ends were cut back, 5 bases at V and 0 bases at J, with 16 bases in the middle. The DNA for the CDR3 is TGTGCCAGCAGTGGCGACCGTGGCAGGATGAACACTGAAGCTTTCTTT. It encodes CASSGDRGRMNTEAFF.

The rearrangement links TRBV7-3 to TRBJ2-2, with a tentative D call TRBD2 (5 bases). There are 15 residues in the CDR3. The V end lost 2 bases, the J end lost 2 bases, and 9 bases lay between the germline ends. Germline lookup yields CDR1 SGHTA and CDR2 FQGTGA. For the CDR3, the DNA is TGTGCCAGCAGCTTAGAGGGCGATAACACCGGGGAGCTGTTTTTT. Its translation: CASSLEGDNTGELFF.

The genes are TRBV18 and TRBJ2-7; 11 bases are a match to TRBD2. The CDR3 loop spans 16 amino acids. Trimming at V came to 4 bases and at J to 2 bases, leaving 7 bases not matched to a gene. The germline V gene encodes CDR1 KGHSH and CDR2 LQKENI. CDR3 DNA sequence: TGTGCCAGCTCACAAACCGGGACTAGCGGTACCTACGAGCAGTACTTC. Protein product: CASSQTGTSGTYEQYF. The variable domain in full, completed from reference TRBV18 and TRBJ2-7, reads NAGVMQNPRHLVRRRGQEARLRCSPMKGHSHVYWYRQLPEEGLKFMVYLQKENIIDESGMPKERFSAEFPKEGPSILRIQQVVRGDSAAYFCASSQTGTSGTYEQYFGPGTRLTVT.

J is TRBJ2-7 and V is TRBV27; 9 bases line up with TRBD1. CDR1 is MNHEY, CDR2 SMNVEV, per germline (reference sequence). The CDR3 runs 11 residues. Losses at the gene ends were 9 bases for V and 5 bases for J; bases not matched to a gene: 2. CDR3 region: CARRQGDEQYF. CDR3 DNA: TGTGCCAGACGACAGGGGGACGAGCAGTACTTC.

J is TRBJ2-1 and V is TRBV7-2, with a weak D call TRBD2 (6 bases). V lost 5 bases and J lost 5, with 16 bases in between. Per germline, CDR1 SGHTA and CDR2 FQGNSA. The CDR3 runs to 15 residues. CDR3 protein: CASSRPGVKDNEQFF. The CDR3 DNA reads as TGTGCCAGCAGCCGCCCGGGAGTCAAGGACAATGAGCAGTTCTTC.

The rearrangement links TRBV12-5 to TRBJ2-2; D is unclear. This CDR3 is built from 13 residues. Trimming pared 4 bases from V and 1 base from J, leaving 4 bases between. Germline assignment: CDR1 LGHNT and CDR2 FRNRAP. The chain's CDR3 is CASGSMNTGELFF. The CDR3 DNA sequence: TGTGCTAGTGGTTCCATGAACACCGGGGAGCTGTTTTTT.

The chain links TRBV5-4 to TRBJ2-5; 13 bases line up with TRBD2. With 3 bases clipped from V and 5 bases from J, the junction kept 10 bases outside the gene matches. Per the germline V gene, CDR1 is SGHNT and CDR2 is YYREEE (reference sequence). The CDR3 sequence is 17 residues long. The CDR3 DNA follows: TGTGCCAGCAGCTCCTATGGACTAGCGGGAGAATGGGAGACCCAGTACTTC. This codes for CASSSYGLAGEWETQYF.

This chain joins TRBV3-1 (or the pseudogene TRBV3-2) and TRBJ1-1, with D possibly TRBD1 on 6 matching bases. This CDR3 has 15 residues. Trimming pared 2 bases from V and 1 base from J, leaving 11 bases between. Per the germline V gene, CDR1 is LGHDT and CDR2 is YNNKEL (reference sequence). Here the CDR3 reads CASSQRAGANTEAFF. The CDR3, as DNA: TGTGCCAGCAGCCAACGCGCAGGGGCGAACACTGAAGCTTTCTTT.